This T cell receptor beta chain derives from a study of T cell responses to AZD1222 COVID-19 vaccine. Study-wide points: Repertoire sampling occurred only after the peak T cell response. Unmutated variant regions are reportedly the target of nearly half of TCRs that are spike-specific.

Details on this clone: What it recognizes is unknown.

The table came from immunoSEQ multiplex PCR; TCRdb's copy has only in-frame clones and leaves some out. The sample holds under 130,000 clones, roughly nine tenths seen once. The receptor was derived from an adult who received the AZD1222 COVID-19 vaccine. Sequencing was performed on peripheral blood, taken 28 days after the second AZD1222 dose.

The CDR3 DNA sequence: TGTGCGACTGCTCCCAGCGGGAGGGACACAGATACGCAGTATTTT. It translates to CATAPSGRDTDTQYF. The rearrangement uses TRBV10-3 and TRBJ2-3; 10 nucleotides agree with TRBD2. CDR3 size: 15 residues. Germline V gene data show CDR1 as ENHRY and CDR2 as SYGVKD.